A single sample is the source of the 10 T cell receptor beta chains below, sequenced in a study of blood T cells in healthy people across ages. A second PCR of 7 to 11 cycles used a sample-barcoded 5' primer and a J-beta primer mix. A single record per CDR3 protein comes from TCRdb applying MiXCR to the 5' RACE reads. This sample carries over 700,000 distinct CDR3 sequences, 50% to 65% of them seen once, and the ten largest clones take around 41%. Sequencing input: blood. The origin of the receptors is a man older than 75 in good health.

Concerning this clonotype itself: An end of the junction differs from the germline gene, which may be a read error. This chain joins TRBV15 and TRBJ2-1; D unresolved. The V gene's germline CDR1 is LNHNV and CDR2 YYDKDF (reference sequence). The length of the CDR3 is 17 residues. CDR3 bases: TGTGCCACCAGCAGAGATGTGAGACTCAGCTCCTACAATGAGCAGATCTTC. Amino acids: CATSRDVRLSSYNEQIF.

This chain uses TRBV2 with TRBJ2-1, with 12 bases fitting TRBD2. Germline V gene lookup returns CDR1 SNHLY and CDR2 FYNNEI. This CDR3 has 15 amino acids. Unmatched junction bases numbered 5, after V lost 5 bases and J lost 6 bases. The CDR3 protein is CASSTGLAGINEQFF. Written as DNA, the CDR3 is TGTGCCAGCAGTACCGGACTAGCGGGAATCAATGAGCAGTTCTTC.

This clonotype was found many times. The chain links TRBV7-2 to TRBJ1-5, with 7 bases identical to TRBD1. This CDR3 comprises 14 residues. The V gene's germline CDR1 is SGHTA and CDR2 FQGNSA. J lost 7 bases, V lost 1 base, and 4 bases had no gene match. The CDR3 region has the DNA TGTGCCAGCAGCTTAGGACAGGGCGGACAGCCCCAGCATTTT. Protein: CASSLGQGGQPQHF.

This clonotype turned up a few times. The chain couples TRBV29-1 to TRBJ2-4, with 7 positions matching TRBD2. Trimming took 4 bases from V and 13 from J; bases not matched to a gene: 7. Germline CDR1 is SQVTM and CDR2 is ANQGSEA. The CDR3 contains 11 residues. CDR3 sequence reads: CSVGELGGQYF. In DNA, the CDR3 is TGCAGCGTTGGTGAGCTGGGGGGGCAGTACTTC.

The V gene is TRBV20-1, the J gene TRBJ2-4; 10 positions agree with TRBD2. The DNA end is more similar to TRBJ2-7, so the J call may be wrong. The germline gives CDR1 DFQATT, CDR2 SNEGSKA (reference sequence). The CDR3 covers 13 residues. For the CDR3, the DNA is TGCAGTGCCCCTAGCGGGAGATCAAACGAGCAGTACTTC. This gives the protein CSAPSGRSNEQYF.

This chain links TRBV12-3 or TRBV12-4 with TRBJ2-3; the D is unclear. The ends were cut back, 5 bases at V and 4 bases at J, with 10 bases in the middle. The CDR3 consists of 13 residues. The CDR3 loop reads CASSGPVADTQYF. The CDR3 DNA is TGTGCCAGCAGTGGCCCAGTGGCAGATACGCAGTATTTT.

Only one count was recorded for this clonotype. V gene TRBV28 combines with J gene TRBJ1-6, with TRBD1 as a possible D gene (6 bases). CDR3 length equals 15 residues. From germline, CDR1 is MDHEN and CDR2 SYDVKM. Trimming stripped 10 bases from V and 6 bases from J, with 19 bases between. The CDR3 DNA is TGTGCCACCGCAGGGGTACAAGGCCGTAATTCACCCCTCCACTTT. Protein: CATAGVQGRNSPLHF. Supplemented by reference TRBV28 and TRBJ1-6, the full variable domain reads DVKVTQSSRYLVKRTGEKVFLECVQDMDHENMFWYRQDPGLGLRLIYFSYDVKMKEKGDIPEGYSVSREKKERFSLILESASTNQTSMYLCATAGVQGRNSPLHFGNGTRLTVT.

This clonotype was counted only a few times. The chain recombines TRBV27 with TRBJ2-1, with 8 bases identical to TRBD2. Germline V CDR1 and CDR2: MNHEY, SMNVEV (reference sequence). The CDR3 is made up of 16 amino acids. J was trimmed by 4 bases and V by 2 bases; bases with no gene match: 7. The CDR3 here is CASSLATGLVYNEQFF. The CDR3 DNA is TGTGCCAGCAGTTTAGCAACGGGACTAGTGTACAATGAGCAGTTCTTC.

This rearrangement joins TRBV12-3 or TRBV12-4 to TRBJ2-2; D remains unclear. The CDR3 has 14 amino acids. V was cut by 6 bases and J by 4 bases, with 12 bases left in between. The CDR3 reads CASSTFGSTGELFF. In DNA, the CDR3 is TGTGCCAGCAGCACCTTTGGTAGCACCGGGGAGCTGTTTTTT.

The V gene is TRBV12-3 or TRBV12-4, the J gene TRBJ1-5, with D hard to call. The CDR3 contains 17 residues. V was pared by 5 bases and J by 1 base, with 18 bases between. CDR3 bases: TGTGCCAGCAGTCTTAGATCATGGTCCCAAAGCAATCAGCCCCAGCATTTT. Protein: CASSLRSWSQSNQPQHF.